The next 10 T cell receptor beta chains were all read from a single sample in a study of post-analysis software for immune sequencing data. Their antigen targets remain unknown. The TCR beta cDNA libraries contained unique molecular identifiers. TCRdb ran MiXCR on the PCR reads and lists one entry per CDR3 protein. The sample includes roughly 570,000 distinct CDR3 sequences, about a third of them seen just once. Study results and limitations: Relative to controls, patients had 5 or 6 TRBV segments at higher frequency, with TRBV5-6, TRBV5-1 and TRBV20-1 among these.

Sequenced: blood. These receptors all come from a girl aged 2-17 years with multiple sclerosis.

This clonotype has more than one count but fewer than ten. The chain is built from TRBV5-1 and TRBJ2-5, with TRBD1 matching over 7 bases. Trimming cost V 3 bases and J 4 bases; bases outside gene matches: 3. Germline V gene data show CDR1 as SGHRS and CDR2 as YFSETQ. The CDR3 length is 13 residues. The CDR3 nucleotides are TGCGCCAGCAGCTCCGGGGACAGAGAGACCCAGTACTTC. It is translated as CASSSGDRETQYF.

This chain uses TRBV5-1 with TRBJ1-2, with 9 bases lining up with TRBD1. The CDR3 covers 15 residues. From germline, CDR1 is SGHRS and CDR2 YFSETQ. Unmatched junction bases numbered 13, after V lost 4 bases and J lost 9 bases. CDR3: CASSEQPGQGSSYTF. The CDR3 DNA reads TGCGCCAGCAGCGAGCAACCGGGACAGGGAAGTAGCTACACCTTC.

V and J are TRBV7-2 and TRBJ1-2, with a weak D call TRBD1 (6 bases). The V and J ends lost 3 bases and 7 bases respectively, with 12 bases between them. The CDR3 sequence is 13 residues long. Germline CDR1 SGHTA, CDR2 FQGNSA. This CDR3 reads CASSFGGGPGYTF. CDR3 DNA sequence: TGTGCCAGCAGCTTTGGGGGGGGCCCTGGCTACACCTTC. Complete variable domain (other parts from reference TRBV7-2 and TRBJ1-2): GAGVSQSPSNKVTEKGKDVELRCDPISGHTALYWYRQSLGQGLEFLIYFQGNSAPDKSGLPSDRFSAERTGGSVSTLTIQRTQQEDSAVYLCASSFGGGPGYTFGSGTRLTVV.

The rearrangement joins TRBV5-1 to TRBJ2-4; D perhaps matches TRBD1 (6 bases). The tail of the sequence fits TRBJ2-7 better, so the J call may be wrong. Germline values: CDR1 SGHRS, CDR2 YFSETQ. This CDR3 is 14 amino acids long. The CDR3 DNA sequence: TGCGCCAGCAGCTTGACAGGGCACGGGTACGAGCAGTACTTC. It is translated as CASSLTGHGYEQYF.

The chain employs TRBV6-5 and TRBJ2-5, with D perhaps matching TRBD2 (6 bases). This CDR3 is 13 amino acids long. Looked up from germline, CDR1 is MNHEY and CDR2 is SVGAGI. V was pared by 2 bases and J by 5 bases, with 9 bases between. The CDR3 coding sequence is TGTGCCAGCAGTTACCTAAGCGGGGAGACCCAGTACTTC. Protein: CASSYLSGETQYF.

A few counts support this clonotype. The chain links TRBV6-6 to TRBJ2-3; D is unclear. There are 14 residues in the CDR3. Germline values: CDR1 MNHNY, CDR2 SVGAGI (reference sequence). V lost 3 bases and J lost 0, with 7 bases in between. The CDR3 DNA sequence: TGTGCCAGCAGTTATTTGGGGAGCACAGATACGCAGTATTTT. Translating it yields CASSYLGSTDTQYF.

This clonotype was detected only a few times. CDR3 loop: CSASGTSGTWNTQYF. The CDR3 DNA reads as TGCAGTGCTAGCGGGACTAGCGGTACCTGGAATACGCAGTATTTT. The chain has TRBV20-1 and TRBJ2-3, with TRBD2 matching over 11 bases. The CDR3 has 15 amino acids. The V segment lost 3 bases and the J segment 7 bases; nucleotides outside the gene matches: 9. Germline V gene lookup returns CDR1 DFQATT and CDR2 SNEGSKA (reference sequence).

V usage is TRBV2 and J usage is TRBJ2-2, with unresolved D. The ends were cut back, 7 bases at V and 1 base at J, with 10 bases in the middle. The CDR3 totals 14 residues. Germline V gene lookup returns CDR1 SNHLY and CDR2 FYNNEI. The CDR3 nucleotides read TGTGCCAGCAAACACCGACTGAACACCGGGGAGCTGTTTTTT. Its translation is CASKHRLNTGELFF. Full variable domain (missing parts from reference TRBV2 and TRBJ2-2): EPEVTQTPSHQVTQMGQEVILRCVPISNHLYFYWYRQILGQKVEFLVSFYNNEISEKSEIFDDQFSVERPDGSNFTLKIRSTKLEDSAMYFCASKHRLNTGELFFGEGSRLTVL.

This clonotype was found once. The gene calls are TRBV5-5 and TRBJ1-1, with a weak D call TRBD1 (5 bases). This CDR3 region has 14 residues. V was trimmed by 2 bases and J by 3 bases, leaving 11 bases between them. Germline V gene data show CDR1 as SGHKS and CDR2 as YYEKEE (reference sequence). Here the CDR3 DNA reads TGTGCCAGCAGCTTAGCAGGGACCCACACTGAAGCTTTCTTT. The encoded protein is CASSLAGTHTEAFF.

This clonotype was recorded at least ten times. The chain combines TRBV20-1 with TRBJ1-1; D not certain. This CDR3 is built from 13 residues. Germline V gene lookup returns CDR1 DFQATT and CDR2 SNEGSKA (reference sequence). V lost 4 bases and J lost 9, with 18 bases in between. The CDR3 spells CSAKSDPTRQAFF. The CDR3 region has the DNA TGCAGTGCTAAATCGGACCCCACGCGGCAAGCTTTCTTT.